This TCR beta chain was recorded in a study of identical twins. On this clonotype itself: Its target is not known.

The study, taken as a whole, reports: Zero-insertion analyses could be partly confounded by invariant MAIT and iNKT cells. Abundant beta clonotypes from cord blood bore fewer insertions; memory repertoires lacked this pattern.

Trimming at V came to 4 bases and at J to 1 base, leaving 5 bases not matched to a gene. From germline, CDR1 is KGHDR and CDR2 SFDVKD. The CDR3 is made up of 15 amino acids. TCRdb analysed the 5' RACE reads with MiXCR anew, one entry per CDR3 protein. This table holds some 630,000 distinct CDR3 sequences, under 8.5% found once. This same sample was also part of a study on yellow fever vaccine responses in identical twins.

Sequenced: PBMCs. This TCR was recovered from a woman between 18 and 29 years old in good health. The gene calls are TRBV24-1 and TRBJ1-1; 7 bases align to TRBD1. CDR3 DNA sequence: TGTGCCACCAGTGAGACAGGGCCCGCGAACACTGAAGCTTTCTTT. This codes for CATSETGPANTEAFF.